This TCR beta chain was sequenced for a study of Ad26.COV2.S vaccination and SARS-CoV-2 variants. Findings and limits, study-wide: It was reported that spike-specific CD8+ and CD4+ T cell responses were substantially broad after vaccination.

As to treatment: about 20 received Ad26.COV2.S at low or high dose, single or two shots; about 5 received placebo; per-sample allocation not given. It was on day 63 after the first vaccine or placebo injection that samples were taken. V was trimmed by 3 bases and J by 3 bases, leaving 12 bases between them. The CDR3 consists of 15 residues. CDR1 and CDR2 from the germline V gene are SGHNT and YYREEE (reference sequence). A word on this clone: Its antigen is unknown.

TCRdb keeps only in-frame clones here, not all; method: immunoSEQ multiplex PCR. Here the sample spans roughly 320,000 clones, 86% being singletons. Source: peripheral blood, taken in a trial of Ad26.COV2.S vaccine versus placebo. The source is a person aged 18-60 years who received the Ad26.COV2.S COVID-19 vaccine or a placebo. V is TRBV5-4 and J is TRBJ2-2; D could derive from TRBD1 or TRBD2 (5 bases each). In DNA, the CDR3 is TGTGCCAGCAGCTCCCCGGGACGGGACACCGGGGAGCTGTTTTTT. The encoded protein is CASSSPGRDTGELFF. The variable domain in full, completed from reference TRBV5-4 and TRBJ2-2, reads ETGVTQSPTHLIKTRGQQVTLRCSSQSGHNTVSWYQQALGQGPQFIFQYYREEENGRGNFPPRFSGLQFPNYSSELNVNALELDDSALYLCASSSPGRDTGELFFGEGSRLTVL.